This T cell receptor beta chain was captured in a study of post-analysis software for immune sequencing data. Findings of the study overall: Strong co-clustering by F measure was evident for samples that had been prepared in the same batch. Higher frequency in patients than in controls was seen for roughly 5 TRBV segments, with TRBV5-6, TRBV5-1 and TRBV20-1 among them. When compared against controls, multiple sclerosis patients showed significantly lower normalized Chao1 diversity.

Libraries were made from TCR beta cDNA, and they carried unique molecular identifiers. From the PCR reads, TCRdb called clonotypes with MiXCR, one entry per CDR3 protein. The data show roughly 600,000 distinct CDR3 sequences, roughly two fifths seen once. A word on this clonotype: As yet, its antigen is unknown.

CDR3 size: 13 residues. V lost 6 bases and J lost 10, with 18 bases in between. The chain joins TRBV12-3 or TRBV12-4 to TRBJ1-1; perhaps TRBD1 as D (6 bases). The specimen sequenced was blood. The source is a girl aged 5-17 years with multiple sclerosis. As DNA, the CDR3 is TGTGCCAGCAGCAAACAGGGTGGGTTCGTAGCTTTCTTT. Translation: CASSKQGGFVAFF.